This T cell receptor beta chain came from a study of HIV-infected children after antiretroviral therapy interruption. Study-wide background: Interruption-arm samples span weeks 0, 12, interruption end (24 or 48), and about 3 years post-study.

Unique molecular identifiers were included in an RNA-based 3' RACE TCR library. A single record per CDR3 protein comes from TCRdb applying MiXCR to the 3' RACE reads. The sample lists 14,000 to 15,000 distinct CDR3 sequences, 3.4% occurring once. This clonotype was seen repeatedly, ten times or more. Treatment given: PENTA 11 planned treatment interruption arm or continuous ART arm. Here the sequenced sample was CD45RO+ CD8+ T cells from PBMCs, pooled from several time points, taken from a donor given antiretroviral therapy, either interrupted or continuous. As for subset: memory CD8+ CD45RO+ CD45RA- T cells. This TCR came from a pool of human donors with HIV.

The CDR3 nucleotides are TGTGCCAGCAGTCGAGTAGCGGGAGAAGTGACAGATACGCAGTATTTT. This translates into CASSRVAGEVTDTQYF. This chain joins TRBV6-4 and TRBJ2-3, with 9 positions matching TRBD2. The CDR3 contains 16 residues. V shed 5 bases and J 3 bases; nucleotides not matched to a gene: 9. Germline V gene data show CDR1 as MRHNA and CDR2 as SNTAGT.